This record covers a single TCR beta chain. The sample comes from a study of blood T cell repertoires in COVID-19. Here immunoSEQ multiplex PCR was the method, and the copy in TCRdb shows in-frame clones only, minus some. The sample has approximately 250,000 clones, 90% seen once. Participants had their cohort set by participant-reported clinical history. This CDR3 region has 15 residues. Germline CDR1 reads SGDLS; CDR2 reads YYNGEE. J gave up 0 bases and V 0 bases, and 3 bases lay outside the gene matches. The genes are TRBV9 and TRBJ2-7, with 7 bases matching TRBD2. The TCR was taken from a woman aged 25 to 45 with acute COVID-19. Sequenced: PBMCs or T cells enriched from blood (not recorded which). Here the CDR3 reads CASSVGSGYSYEQYF. In nucleotides, the CDR3 is TGTGCCAGCAGCGTAGGTAGCGGGTACTCCTACGAGCAGTACTTC.